Sequencing of this TCR beta chain was carried out in a study of early T cells in non-severe SARS-CoV-2 infection. At the level of the study: The authors sequenced bulk RNA from unsorted whole blood, leaving chains unpaired. Study results and caveats: Missing private and CD4 specificities, VDJdb matching favored anti-spike CD8 responses.

As to this clonotype: Antigen specificity is unknown.

The germline CDR1 and CDR2 sequences are LGHDT and YNNKEL (reference sequence). V was pared by 3 bases and J by 6 bases, with 5 bases of the junction left unmatched. This CDR3 has 15 amino acids. Researchers attached unique molecular identifiers to individual cDNA molecules. TCRdb re-analysed the 5' RACE reads in MiXCR, keeping a single row per CDR3 protein. The sample lists tens of thousands of distinct CDR3 sequences, approximately 15% occurring once. The chain has TRBV3-1 and TRBJ2-2; 9 bases are a match to TRBD1. The material sequenced was whole blood. This clonotype was sampled from an adult who was a healthcare worker with PCR-confirmed SARS-CoV-2 infection or an uninfected control (not recorded which). CDR3 DNA sequence: TGTGCCAGCAGCCACCGGGACAGGGTCTCCGGGGAGCTGTTTTTT. The encoded protein is CASSHRDRVSGELFF.